This is a list of T cell receptor beta chains from one sample in a study of follicular helper T cells after annual influenza vaccination. Produced via immunoSEQ multiplex PCR; TCRdb's table is partial and in-frame only. The sample shows nearly 9,000 clones, approximately 78% of them seen only once. Here the sequenced sample was CXCR5+ CD38- circulating T follicular helper cells from blood, taken 7 days after influenza vaccination. These receptors were taken from an adult who received the influenza vaccine. Each CDR3 is given with its conserved first and last residue. The order of the fields is CDR3 protein, CDR3 DNA, D gene, clone size, J gene, V gene. D genes are given only for firm matches. Clone size appears in some rows only: once, few, many, or a class for an expanded clone.

CDR3: CASTLLGRTEAFF; DNA: TGTGCCAGTACCCTCTTGGGTAGGACTGAAGCTTTCTTT; D: -; size: -; J: TRBJ1-1; V: TRBV19
CDR3: CASSLRTGSGANVLTF; DNA: TGCGCCAGCAGCCTACGGACAGGGTCTGGGGCCAACGTCCTGACTTTC; D: TRBD1; size: once; J: TRBJ2-6; V: TRBV4-3
CDR3: CASSVAVAGIYEQYF; DNA: TGTGCCAGCAGCGTAGCGGTAGCGGGAATCTACGAGCAGTACTTC; D: TRBD2; size: -; J: TRBJ2-7; V: TRBV9
CDR3: CASSVRVGQETQYF; DNA: TGTGCCAGCAGCGTCAGGGTGGGTCAAGAGACCCAGTACTTC; D: -; size: -; J: TRBJ2-5; V: TRBV14
CDR3: CASSLGPYGGNEQFF; DNA: TGTGCCAGTAGCCTCGGCCCCTACGGTGGCAATGAGCAGTTCTTC; D: -; size: once; J: TRBJ2-1; V: TRBV19
CDR3: CASSVDPGGRQFF; DNA: TGTGCCAGCAGCGTAGACCCCGGGGGTCGGCAGTTCTTC; D: -; size: -; J: TRBJ2-1; V: TRBV9
CDR3: CASSGGPRETQYF; DNA: TGTGCCAGCAGCGGGGGCCCACGGGAGACCCAGTACTTC; D: -; size: -; J: TRBJ2-5; V: TRBV5-6
CDR3: CASSPEEGAGFGYTF; DNA: TGTGCCAGCTCACCAGAGGAGGGGGCAGGGTTTGGCTACACCTTC; D: TRBD1; size: -; J: TRBJ1-2; V: TRBV18
CDR3: CASSSDPRLDTQYF; DNA: TGTGCCAGCAGCTCGGACCCGCGTTTAGATACGCAGTATTTT; D: -; size: -; J: TRBJ2-3; V: TRBV5-4
CDR3: CASSPGQGAGNEQFF; DNA: TGCGCCAGCAGCCCGGGACAGGGGGCTGGCAATGAGCAGTTCTTC; D: TRBD1; size: -; J: TRBJ2-1; V: TRBV5-1
CDR3: CASSVTTGGAGSGANVLTF; DNA: TGTGCCAGCAGTGTCACCACAGGGGGCGCTGGGTCTGGGGCCAACGTCCTGACTTTC; D: TRBD1; size: once; J: TRBJ2-6; V: TRBV6-1
CDR3: CASSADTGTGYNEQFF; DNA: TGTGCCAGCAGCGCGGATACCGGGACAGGGTACAATGAGCAGTTCTTC; D: TRBD1; size: -; J: TRBJ2-1; V: TRBV2
CDR3: CASSLDRVTGELFF; DNA: TGTGCCAGCAGTTTGGACAGGGTGACCGGGGAGCTGTTTTTT; D: TRBD1; size: -; J: TRBJ2-2; V: TRBV6-5
CDR3: CASSRDRGNTEAFF; DNA: TGCGCCAGCAGCCGGGACAGAGGGAACACTGAAGCTTTCTTT; D: TRBD1; size: once; J: TRBJ1-1; V: TRBV5-1
CDR3: CASSIKGGGPYNEQFF; DNA: TGTGCCAGTAGTATCAAGGGCGGGGGGCCGTACAATGAGCAGTTCTTC; D: TRBD2; size: -; J: TRBJ2-1; V: TRBV19
CDR3: CASRSGGGGYGYTF; DNA: TGTGCCAGCAGATCAGGGGGCGGTGGCTATGGCTACACCTTC; D: TRBD1; size: -; J: TRBJ1-2; V: TRBV2
CDR3: CASQIPGEDTQYF; DNA: TGTGCCAGCCAGATCCCGGGTGAGGATACGCAGTATTTT; D: -; size: -; J: TRBJ2-3; V: TRBV18
CDR3: CASSPTGVRAIPGELFF; DNA: TGTGCCAGCAGCCCCACCGGGGTCAGGGCCATCCCCGGGGAGCTGTTTTTT; D: -; size: -; J: TRBJ2-2; V: TRBV7-3
CDR3: CASSDQETQYF; DNA: TGTGCCAGCTCGGATCAAGAGACCCAGTACTTC; D: -; size: -; J: TRBJ2-5; V: TRBV27
CDR3: CASRRGTDSNQPQHF; DNA: TGTGCCAGCAGGCGAGGGACAGATAGCAATCAGCCCCAGCATTTT; D: TRBD1; size: -; J: TRBJ1-5; V: TRBV6-5
CDR3: CSVEGQSKGEQYF; DNA: TGCAGCGTTGAGGGGCAGTCCAAGGGCGAGCAGTACTTC; D: -; size: -; J: TRBJ2-7; V: TRBV29-1
CDR3: CASSVQDWGEYPYEQYF; DNA: TGTGCCAGCAGTGTTCAGGATTGGGGCGAGTACCCCTACGAGCAGTACTTC; D: -; size: -; J: TRBJ2-7; V: TRBV6-1
CDR3: CASRGQINYGYTF; DNA: TGTGCCAGCAGGGGACAGATTAACTATGGCTACACCTTC; D: TRBD1; size: few; J: TRBJ1-2; V: TRBV6-5
CDR3: CASSSDYTDTQYF; DNA: TGTGCTAGCAGCTCCGATTACACAGATACGCAGTATTTT; D: -; size: -; J: TRBJ2-3; V: TRBV7-7
CDR3: CASSLDGSYTDTQYF; DNA: TGTGCCAGCAGCTTAGATGGGTCCTACACAGATACGCAGTATTTT; D: -; size: -; J: TRBJ2-3; V: TRBV7-2
CDR3: CASSLGLGSGYGYTF; DNA: TGTGCCAGCAGCTTAGGGCTGGGAAGCGGGTATGGCTACACCTTC; D: -; size: -; J: TRBJ1-2; V: TRBV7-2